The 18 T cell receptor beta chains below all came from one sample that was sequenced in a study of brain T cells in children with intractable seizures. The table came from immunoSEQ multiplex PCR; TCRdb's copy has only in-frame clones and leaves some out. The sample carries more than 40,000 clones, 80% to 95% recorded once. The sample in question was peripheral blood, obtained at surgery. The receptors were gathered from a girl aged 2 to 10 with tuberous sclerosis and intractable seizures.

As concerns this clone: The same CDR3 is also encoded by other DNA sequences in this sample. The CDR3 loop is CASSLGNSPLHF. The DNA for the CDR3 is TGTGCCAGCAGTTTGGGTAATTCACCCCTCCACTTT. The chain has TRBV27 and TRBJ1-6; D not certain. CDR1 is MNHEY and CDR2 is SMNVEV in the germline V gene (reference sequence). Trimming removed 3 bases from V and 6 bases from J, with 3 bases in between. The CDR3 runs 12 residues.

The chain employs TRBV29-1 and TRBJ2-7; no definite D call. Germline V gene lookup returns CDR1 SQVTM and CDR2 ANQGSEA. V was clipped by 4 bases and J by 2 bases, with 9 bases between them. The CDR3 covers 12 residues. The CDR3 here is CSVGAGPYEQYF. In DNA form, the CDR3 reads TGCAGCGTTGGAGCAGGACCCTACGAGCAGTACTTC.

The chain joins TRBV19 to TRBJ2-1, with TRBD1 matching 7 bases. Per germline, CDR1 LNHDA and CDR2 SQIVND (reference sequence). Trimming took 3 bases from V and 4 from J; bases not matched to a gene: 6. The CDR3 has 15 amino acids. In nucleotides, the CDR3 is TGTGCCAGTAGTATTCGAGGGGGCGCGTACAATGAGCAGTTCTTC. This encodes CASSIRGGAYNEQFF.

The J gene is TRBJ2-1, the V gene TRBV19, with TRBD1 as a possible D gene (6 bases). The germline V gene has CDR1 LNHDA and CDR2 SQIVND (reference sequence). Trimming took 2 bases from V and 4 from J, leaving 12 bases between them. The CDR3 is 15 residues long. Written as DNA, the CDR3 is TGTGCCAGTAGTATAACACCGAGGGGGTACAATGAGCAGTTCTTC. Protein: CASSITPRGYNEQFF. Complete variable domain (other parts from reference TRBV19 and TRBJ2-1): DGGITQSPKYLFRKEGQNVTLSCEQNLNHDAMYWYRQDPGQGLRLIYYSQIVNDFQKGDIAEGYSVSREKKESFPLTVTSAQKNPTAFYLCASSITPRGYNEQFFGPGTRLTVL.

This clone showed up just once. The chain links TRBV10-3 to TRBJ1-1, with a weak D call TRBD1 (5 bases). The V gene lost 3 bases and the J gene lost 4 bases, with 9 bases spanning the gap. CDR3 length equals 13 residues. CDR1 ENHRY and CDR2 SYGVKD come from the germline V gene. CDR3 sequence (DNA): TGTGCCATCAGTGATTTCGGGGGCACTGAAGCTTTCTTT. It codes for CAISDFGGTEAFF.

The rearrangement links TRBV5-6 to TRBJ1-2; D remains unclear. V was cut by 2 bases and J by 5 bases, with 7 bases left in between. This CDR3 contains 12 residues. Germline CDR1 SGHDT, CDR2 YYEEEE. CDR3 sequence: CASSLAKYGYTF. In DNA, the CDR3 is TGTGCCAGCAGCTTAGCGAAATATGGCTACACCTTC.

The CDR3 loop reads CASSLGPRDYSNQPQHF. The CDR3 region has the DNA TGTGCCAGCAGTCTGGGCCCAAGAGATTATAGCAATCAGCCCCAGCATTTT. V usage is TRBV6-6 and J usage is TRBJ1-5; D is unresolved. Trimming removed 5 bases at V and 0 bases at J, with 17 bases between. Germline CDR1 is MNHNY and CDR2 is SVGAGI (reference sequence). This CDR3 has 17 residues.

The chain has TRBV2 and TRBJ2-7; tentatively, D is TRBD2 (7 bases). The CDR3 sequence is 14 residues long. V was pared by 3 bases and J by 2 bases, with 11 bases between. Germline CDR1 and CDR2: SNHLY and FYNNEI. CDR3 bases: TGTGCCAGCAGTGAGGGGGGGGGCACCTACGAGCAGTACGTC. Its translation: CASSEGGGTYEQYV.

V usage is TRBV20-1 and J usage is TRBJ1-4; D possibly corresponds to TRBD1 (5 bases). Deletions cut 3 bases from V and 7 bases from J, with 12 bases between. The CDR3 covers 13 residues. In germline, CDR1 is DFQATT, CDR2 SNEGSKA (reference sequence). As DNA, the CDR3 is TGCAGTGCTAGTGACAGACGAATTGAAAAACTGTTTTTT. Translating gives CSASDRRIEKLFF.

The chain couples TRBV29-1 to TRBJ1-2, with 9 bases matching TRBD1. V dropped 8 bases and J dropped 6; count of bases not matched to a gene: 7. This CDR3 is built from 12 residues. Germline V CDR1 and CDR2: SQVTM, ANQGSEA. The CDR3 reads CSTEGQGHGYTF. The CDR3 DNA reads TGCAGCACAGAGGGACAGGGACATGGCTACACCTTC.

V usage is TRBV4-1 and J usage is TRBJ1-5; TRBD1 matches at 10 bases. The CDR3 runs 16 residues. V was pared by 3 bases and J by 7 bases, with 9 bases of the junction left unmatched. Germline V lookup: CDR1 MGHRA, CDR2 YSYEKL. The CDR3 DNA reads as TGCGCCAGCAGCCACGCCGACAGGGGGCGCGACCAGCCCCAGCATTTT. Its translation: CASSHADRGRDQPQHF.

CDR3 in DNA: TGTGCCACCAGTGATGCCCACTTAGACTCCTACAATGAGCAGTTCTTC. It specifies CATSDAHLDSYNEQFF. The chain recombines TRBV24-1 with TRBJ2-1; D is unclear. CDR1 is KGHDR and CDR2 is SFDVKD in the germline V gene. V was clipped by 3 bases and J by 0 bases, with 11 bases between them. There are 16 residues in the CDR3.

The genes are TRBV6-5 and TRBJ2-6, with unresolved D. Germline values: CDR1 MNHEY, CDR2 SVGAGI. CDR3 length: 16 residues. The V end lost 0 bases, the J end lost 0 bases, and 6 bases lay between the germline ends. The CDR3 loop is CASSYSWSSGANVLTF. In nucleotides, the CDR3 is TGTGCCAGCAGTTACTCATGGAGCTCTGGGGCCAACGTCCTGACTTTC.

The genes are TRBV6-1 and TRBJ2-7; a possible D gene is TRBD1 (5 bases). Germline CDR1 reads MNHNS; CDR2 reads SASEGT. The length of the CDR3 is 11 residues. V lost 1 base and J lost 8, with 6 bases in between. The DNA of the CDR3 is TGTGCCAGCAGTGAAGGGGGCAAGCAGTACGTC. This codes for CASSEGGKQYV.

The chain recombines TRBV6-1 with TRBJ2-2; 8 nucleotides match TRBD1. V gave up 2 bases and J gave up 7 bases; unmatched junction bases: 3. Germline V gene sequence: CDR1 MNHNS, CDR2 SASEGT. This CDR3 contains 14 residues. CDR3 in amino acids: CASSEQGAGGELFF. As DNA, the CDR3 is TGTGCCAGCAGTGAACAGGGGGCGGGCGGGGAGCTGTTTTTT.

The rearrangement uses TRBV2 and TRBJ1-1; 7 bases line up with TRBD1. In germline, CDR1 is SNHLY, CDR2 FYNNEI. After removal of 4 bases from V and 1 base from J, the junction contained 3 bases not matched to a gene. The CDR3 has 14 residues. CDR3 sequence (DNA): TGTGCCAGCAGTGCCCGGACAGGGAACACTGAAGCTTTCTTT. Translating gives CASSARTGNTEAFF.

The V and J genes are TRBV23-1 and TRBJ2-7; D is ambiguous. TRBV23-1 carries the ORF label, with uncertain function. V was cut by 4 bases and J by 1 base, with 23 bases left in between. This CDR3 has 18 amino acids. CDR3 nucleotides: TGCGCCAGCAGTCTTCGATGGAACTGGGGAAGGCGGTCCTACGAGCAGTACTTC. This gives the protein CASSLRWNWGRRSYEQYF.

The CDR3 nucleotides read TGTGCCAGCAGTGACTACAATAATTCACCCCTCCACTTT. As protein: CASSDYNNSPLHF. This chain uses TRBV6-4 with TRBJ1-6; no firm D call. From germline, CDR1 is MRHNA and CDR2 SNTAGT. Trimming pared 1 base from V and 5 bases from J, leaving 3 bases between. The length of the CDR3 is 13 residues.